This TCR beta chain originates from a study of blood T cell repertoires in COVID-19. Trimming stripped 2 bases from V and 5 bases from J, with 9 bases between. Per germline, CDR1 ENHRY and CDR2 SYGVKD. The CDR3 is 13 residues long. This table comes from immunoSEQ multiplex PCR, and its TCRdb copy is limited to in-frame clones, with some not included. The profile covers some 50,000 clones, with roughly 80% appearing a single time and approximately 2.6% taken by the ten largest. Material: peripheral blood. The V call is TRBV10-3, the J call TRBJ1-1; D uncertain. This TCR came from a man aged 45-65 years with acute or convalescent COVID-19. CDR3 bases: TGTGCCATCAGTGAGGGAGTGACGACTGAAGCTTTCTTT. This sequence encodes CAISEGVTTEAFF.